This is a list of T cell receptor beta chains from one sample in a study of T cell clones after liver transplantation. This table comes from immunoSEQ multiplex PCR, and its TCRdb copy is limited to in-frame clones, with some not included. The sample shows tens of thousands of clones, 65% to 75% of them seen only once. Source: CD4+ T cells from blood, taken before liver transplant. All receptors derive from a human donor who received a liver transplant. CDR3s leave out the opening cysteine and the closing phenylalanine or tryptophan. Size is stated for part of the rows, as once, few or many counts, or as a class when the clone is expanded.

TRBV7-3 - ASSLTRGGGNTIY
TRBV19 - ASSIEGGFQGNQPQH
TRBV4-2 - ASSRDTSYEQY
TRBV4-2 once ASSQDATSGNTIY
TRBV4-1 once ASSQTGTGFTDTQY
TRBV29-1 - SVAPSTGFIEAF
TRBV6-5 - ASSRQGASYGYT
TRBV5-1 - ASSLTGTAGNTIY
TRBV4-1 - ASSQDSGRGANEKLF
TRBV6-6 medium-sized ASSYVSVNQPQH
TRBV2 - ASSPDRVGTVLNQPQH
TRBV6-4 - ASSDSRAGGETQY
TRBV6-1 few ASSEGQGFYNEQF
TRBV13 few ATQTAGVNTEAF
TRBV27 - ASSYGLAGADEQF
TRBV2 - ASGYSPYEQY
TRBV19 - ASTPYVQGGYNGEQF
TRBV29-1 - STGQGGEAF
TRBV19 - AVRDSTTAGNQPQH
TRBV18 - ASSPRGQGGTGELF
TRBV5-1 many ASSPEGGLTNEQF
TRBV11-2 - ASSLAGEGKPQH
TRBV11-2 - ASSRMGGPNQPQH
TRBV28 - ATRGTGNREQY
TRBV5-6 once ASSLETGETQY
TRBV28 many ASSPPGHDSPLH
TRBV10-3 - AISDSGPRVNEQY
TRBV9 - ASSVGQGAQRELF
TRBV29-1 - SVIGGGGRYEQY